Here is one TCR beta chain with its context. The CDR3 consists of 16 residues. This specimen comes from a study of shared T cell receptors in the human thymus. Data came from immunoSEQ multiplex PCR; TCRdb stores just in-frame clones and leaves some out. The data hold around 730,000 clones, with over 75% observed a single time. The same data also went into a second study, on human thymus T cells. As reported in that work: There appeared to be biased usage of V and J genes in thymic and blood repertoires.

The clonotype comes from a girl under three years old with a congenital heart defect. Sequenced: thymocytes. The rearrangement links TRBV21-1 to TRBJ1-5. TRBV21-1 is labeled a pseudogene. The CDR3 nucleotides are TGTGCCAGCAGCCCTACTTTGAAGGGGGGGAATCAGCCCCAGCATTTT. This sequence encodes CASSPTLKGGNQPQHF.